This TCR beta chain came from a study of OX40 agonist ivuxolimab in advanced cancers. Study-wide context: Patients enrolled in dose escalation were diagnosed with hepatocellular carcinoma, melanoma, renal cell or head and neck cancer.

TCRdb's table, derived via immunoSEQ multiplex PCR, lists solely in-frame clones and lacks some. The sample holds 65,000 to 90,000 clones, around 80% seen once. V lost 3 bases and J 5 bases, leaving 13 bases between the germline ends. Germline V gene data show CDR1 as SGDLS and CDR2 as YYNGEE. This CDR3 spans 14 amino acids. This TCR came from an adult with an advanced solid tumor such as melanoma, head and neck, liver or kidney cancer. This sequence joins TRBV9 and TRBJ2-3; the D gene is possibly TRBD2 (6 bases). The sequencing used CD4+ or CD8+ T cells sorted from blood, collected in a trial of the OX40 agonist ivuxolimab. The CDR3 DNA reads TGTGCCAGCAGCGCTTCGACAGCGGGAGATACGCAGTATTTT. Translated, it gives CASSASTAGDTQYF.